This T cell receptor beta chain is from a study of blood T cell repertoires in COVID-19. Study as a whole: Samples came from the United States, Italy and Spain, spanning acute and convalescent COVID-19. The cDNA or gDNA used as material had been derived from T cells, B-cell-depleted T cells, or PBMCs.

Authors' processing steps: Quantification of nucleated cells was approximated via reference gene primer amplification. Generated by immunoSEQ multiplex PCR, the TCRdb table keeps only in-frame clones and is missing some. The V and J calls and clone size were taken over from that table, and D and trimming were inferred from the DNA. Of approximately 240,000 clones detected, under 90% appear once; the ten largest clones hold around 18%. V was clipped by 0 bases and J by 3 bases, with 18 bases between them. The CDR3 is made up of 18 amino acids. Germline assignment: CDR1 KGHSY and CDR2 FQNENV. This receptor was obtained from a woman of 80 years or more with active or convalescent COVID-19. V usage is TRBV16 and J usage is TRBJ1-5, with unresolved D. The source material was peripheral blood. Here the CDR3 DNA reads TGTGCCAGCAGCCAATCTTCCACAGACCGCCGTGACAATCAGCCCCAGCATTTT. As protein: CASSQSSTDRRDNQPQHF.